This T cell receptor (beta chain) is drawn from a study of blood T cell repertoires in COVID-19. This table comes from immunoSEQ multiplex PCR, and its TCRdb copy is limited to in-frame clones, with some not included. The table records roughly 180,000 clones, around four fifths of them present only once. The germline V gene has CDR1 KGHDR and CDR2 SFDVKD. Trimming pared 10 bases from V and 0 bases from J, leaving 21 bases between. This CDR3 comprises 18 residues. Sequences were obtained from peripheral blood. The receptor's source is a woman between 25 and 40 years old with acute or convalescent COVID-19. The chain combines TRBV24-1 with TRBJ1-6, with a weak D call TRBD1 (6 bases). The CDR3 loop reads CATKSGVNFSSYNSPLHF. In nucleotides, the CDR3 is TGTGCCACTAAATCAGGGGTAAATTTTAGCTCCTATAATTCACCCCTCCACTTT.